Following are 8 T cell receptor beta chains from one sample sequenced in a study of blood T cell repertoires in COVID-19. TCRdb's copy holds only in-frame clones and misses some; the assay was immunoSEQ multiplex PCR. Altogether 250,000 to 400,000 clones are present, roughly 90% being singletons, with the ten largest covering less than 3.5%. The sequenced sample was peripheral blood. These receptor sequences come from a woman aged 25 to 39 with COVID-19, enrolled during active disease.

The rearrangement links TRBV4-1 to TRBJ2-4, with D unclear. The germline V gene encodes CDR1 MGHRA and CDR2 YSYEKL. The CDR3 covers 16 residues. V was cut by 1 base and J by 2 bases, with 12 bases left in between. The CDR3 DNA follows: TGCGCCAGCAGCCAAGGCGGCGGCGAAACCAAAAACATTCAGTACTTC. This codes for CASSQGGGETKNIQYF.

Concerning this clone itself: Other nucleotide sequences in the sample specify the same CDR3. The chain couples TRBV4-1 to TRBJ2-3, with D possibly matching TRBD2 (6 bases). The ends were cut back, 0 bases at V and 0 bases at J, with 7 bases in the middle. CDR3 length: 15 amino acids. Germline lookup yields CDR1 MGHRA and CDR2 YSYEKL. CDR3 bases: TGCGCCAGCAGCCAAGAAGGGAGGAGCACAGATACGCAGTATTTT. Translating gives CASSQEGRSTDTQYF.

CDR3 sequence (DNA): TGTGCCAGCAGCTTGGACTATCTCAACACCGGGGAGCTGTTTTTT. Amino acids: CASSLDYLNTGELFF. The rearrangement links TRBV5-4 to TRBJ2-2; D is unresolved. CDR3 size: 15 residues. Germline lookup yields CDR1 SGHNT and CDR2 YYREEE (reference sequence). Trimming stripped 0 bases from V and 2 bases from J, with 8 bases between.

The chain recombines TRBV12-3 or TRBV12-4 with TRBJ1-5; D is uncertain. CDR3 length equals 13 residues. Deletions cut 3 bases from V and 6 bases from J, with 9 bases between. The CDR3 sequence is CASSFWAFQPQHF. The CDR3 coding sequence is TGTGCCAGCAGTTTTTGGGCATTTCAGCCCCAGCATTTT.

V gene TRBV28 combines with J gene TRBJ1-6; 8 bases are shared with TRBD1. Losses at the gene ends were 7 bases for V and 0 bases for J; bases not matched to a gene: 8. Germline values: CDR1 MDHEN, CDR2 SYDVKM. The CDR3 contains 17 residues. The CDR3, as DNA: TGTGCCAGCACTGGACAGGGAGATTTCTCCTATAATTCACCCCTCCACTTT. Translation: CASTGQGDFSYNSPLHF.

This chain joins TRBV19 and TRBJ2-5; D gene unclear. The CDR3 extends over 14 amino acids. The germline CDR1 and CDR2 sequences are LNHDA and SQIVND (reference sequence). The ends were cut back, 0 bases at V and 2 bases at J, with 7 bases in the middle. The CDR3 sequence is CASSIDRSQETQYF. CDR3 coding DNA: TGTGCCAGTAGTATAGACAGGTCTCAAGAGACCCAGTACTTC.

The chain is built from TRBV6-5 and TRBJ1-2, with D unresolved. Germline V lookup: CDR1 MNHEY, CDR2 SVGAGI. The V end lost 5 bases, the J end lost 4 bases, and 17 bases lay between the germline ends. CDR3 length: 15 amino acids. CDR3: CASSPGGERTYGYTF. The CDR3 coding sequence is TGTGCCAGCAGTCCCGGTGGCGAGCGGACCTATGGCTACACCTTC.

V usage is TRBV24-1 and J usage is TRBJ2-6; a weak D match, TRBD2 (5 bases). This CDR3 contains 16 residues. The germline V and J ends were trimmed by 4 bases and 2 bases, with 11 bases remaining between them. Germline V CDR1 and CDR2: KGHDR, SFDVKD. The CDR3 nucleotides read TGTGCCACCAGTGACCCGCTAGCACCTGGGGCCAACGTCCTGACTTTC. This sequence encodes CATSDPLAPGANVLTF.